What follows describes a single T cell receptor beta chain. Its cognate antigen is unknown. The data stem from a study of blood T cells in healthy people across ages. The study's findings and limits: In these data, TCR beta diversity tracked strongly with naive T cell percentage. For the donors, CMV status was unknown and possibly confounded expanded clonotype changes.

Germline V lookup: CDR1 SGHTA, CDR2 FQGNSA. The ends lost 5 bases at V and 6 bases at J; junction bases unmatched: 9. This CDR3 is built from 15 residues. A second PCR of 7 to 11 cycles used a sample-barcoded 5' primer and a J-beta primer mix. Using its own MiXCR run on the 5' RACE reads, TCRdb lists one record per CDR3 protein. The sample consists of some 1,000,000 distinct CDR3 sequences, around 25% of them appearing once. The same sample was also used in a study of T cells of mothers and their children. This second report adds: Samples came from a few healthy Caucasian mothers and their six children. In both related and unrelated pairs, TCR recombination output is shaped similarly by thymic selection.

This rearrangement joins TRBV7-2 to TRBJ2-2, with TRBD1 matching over 7 bases. This clonotype was sampled from a girl aged 2 to 10 in good health. Sequencing was carried out using blood. Here the CDR3 DNA reads TGTGCCAGCAGCGAACGACAGGGAACCCCCGGGGAGCTGTTTTTT. Translation: CASSERQGTPGELFF.